The rows below give T cell receptor beta chains drawn from one sample of a study of T-cell reconstitution after alpha-beta-depleted transplantation in children. MiXCR was run by TCRdb on the PCR reads, yielding one entry per CDR3 protein. Here the sample spans hundreds of thousands of distinct CDR3 sequences, 6.5% to 10% being singletons. The sequencing here drew on PBMCs, mostly from graft donor cells, taken 180 days after TCRalphabeta/CD19-depleted stem cell transplant. Every receptor here comes from a male patient aged 10 to 17 who had a stem cell transplant for acute lymphoblastic leukemia, so the T cells may come from the graft donor. Each CDR3 is given with its conserved first and last residue. The D gene is left open where the match is weak. Some rows have no size entry. The others give once, few or many, or a class for an expanded clone.

D gene: -; J gene: TRBJ2-1; V gene: TRBV12-3/TRBV12-4; clone size: many; CDR3 DNA: TGTGCCAGCAGCCTGATCTACAATGAGCAGTTCTTC; CDR3 protein: CASSLIYNEQFF
D gene: -; J gene: TRBJ1-3; V gene: TRBV10-1; clone size: -; CDR3 DNA: TGCGCCAGCAGTGACGGCTCTTTCTCTGGAAACACCATATATTTT; CDR3 protein: CASSDGSFSGNTIYF
D gene: -; J gene: TRBJ2-3; V gene: TRBV29-1; clone size: -; CDR3 DNA: TGCAGCGTTCGGACCACAGATACGCAGTATTTT; CDR3 protein: CSVRTTDTQYF
D gene: -; J gene: TRBJ2-2; V gene: TRBV12-3/TRBV12-4; clone size: many; CDR3 DNA: TGTGCCAGCAATGTGGTAGGGTCGGGGACCGGGGAGCTGTTTTTT; CDR3 protein: CASNVVGSGTGELFF
D gene: -; J gene: TRBJ2-3; V gene: TRBV20-1; clone size: many; CDR3 DNA: TGCAGTGCTCATTTCTCAGCCCTGGGGACGCAGTATTTT; CDR3 protein: CSAHFSALGTQYF
D gene: -; J gene: TRBJ2-1; V gene: TRBV4-3; clone size: many; CDR3 DNA: TGCGCCAGCAGCCAAGAAGGCCAGGGGTACAATGAGCAGTTCTTC; CDR3 protein: CASSQEGQGYNEQFF
D gene: TRBD1; J gene: TRBJ2-1; V gene: TRBV7-7; clone size: many; CDR3 DNA: TGTGCTAGCAGCTTAAAACGGGACAGGGACAATGAGCAGTTCTTC; CDR3 protein: CASSLKRDRDNEQFF
D gene: TRBD2; J gene: TRBJ2-1; V gene: TRBV20-1; clone size: few; CDR3 DNA: TGCAGTGCCCGGACTAGCGGGGGGGGAGCCCCCTACAATGAGCAGTTCTTC; CDR3 protein: CSARTSGGGAPYNEQFF
D gene: -; J gene: TRBJ1-5; V gene: TRBV19; clone size: many; CDR3 DNA: TGTGCCAGTAGTATCGGGCAGGGGAATCAGCCCCAGCATTTT; CDR3 protein: CASSIGQGNQPQHF
D gene: TRBD2; J gene: TRBJ2-3; V gene: TRBV7-2; clone size: many; CDR3 DNA: TGTGCCAGCAGCTCTCTAGCGGGGGGACTTGCAGGAGATACGCAGTATTTT; CDR3 protein: CASSSLAGGLAGDTQYF
D gene: -; J gene: TRBJ2-5; V gene: TRBV28; clone size: many; CDR3 DNA: TGTGCCAGCAGTTTACTAGGGACCGAAGAGACCCAGTACTTC; CDR3 protein: CASSLLGTEETQYF
D gene: TRBD1; J gene: TRBJ2-7; V gene: TRBV27; clone size: many; CDR3 DNA: TGTGCCAGCAGTTTACGGGACCCGGGACAGGGGGCCTACGAGCAGTACTTC; CDR3 protein: CASSLRDPGQGAYEQYF
D gene: -; J gene: TRBJ1-1; V gene: TRBV10-1; clone size: -; CDR3 DNA: TGCGCCAGCAGCCCCCCCGGGGAAGATTGTATGAACACTGAAGCTTTCTTT; CDR3 protein: CASSPPGEDCMNTEAFF
D gene: TRBD1; J gene: TRBJ2-4; V gene: TRBV20-1; clone size: many; CDR3 DNA: TGCAGTGCCGTCAGGGGGAAAGGAGCCAAAAACATTCAGTACTTC; CDR3 protein: CSAVRGKGAKNIQYF
D gene: -; J gene: TRBJ2-1; V gene: TRBV24-1; clone size: many; CDR3 DNA: TGTGCCACCAGATTAACAGGTCCCTCTGCGGACAATGAGCAGTTCTTC; CDR3 protein: CATRLTGPSADNEQFF